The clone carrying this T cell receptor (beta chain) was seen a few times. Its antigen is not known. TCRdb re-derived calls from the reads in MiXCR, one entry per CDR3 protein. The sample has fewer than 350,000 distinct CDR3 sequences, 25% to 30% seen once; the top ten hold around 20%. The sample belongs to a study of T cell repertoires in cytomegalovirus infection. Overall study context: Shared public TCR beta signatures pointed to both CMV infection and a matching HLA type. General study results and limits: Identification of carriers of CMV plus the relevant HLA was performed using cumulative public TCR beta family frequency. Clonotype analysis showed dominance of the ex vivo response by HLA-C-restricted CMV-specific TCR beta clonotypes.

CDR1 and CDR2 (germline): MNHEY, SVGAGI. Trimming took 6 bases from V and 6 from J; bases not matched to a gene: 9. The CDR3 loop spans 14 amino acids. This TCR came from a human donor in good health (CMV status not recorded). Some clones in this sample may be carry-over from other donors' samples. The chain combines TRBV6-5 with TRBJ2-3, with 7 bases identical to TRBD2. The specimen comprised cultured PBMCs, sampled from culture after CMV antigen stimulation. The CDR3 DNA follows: TGTGCCAGCAGGAAAGGGAGGGCCTCCGATACGCAGTATTTT. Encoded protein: CASRKGRASDTQYF.